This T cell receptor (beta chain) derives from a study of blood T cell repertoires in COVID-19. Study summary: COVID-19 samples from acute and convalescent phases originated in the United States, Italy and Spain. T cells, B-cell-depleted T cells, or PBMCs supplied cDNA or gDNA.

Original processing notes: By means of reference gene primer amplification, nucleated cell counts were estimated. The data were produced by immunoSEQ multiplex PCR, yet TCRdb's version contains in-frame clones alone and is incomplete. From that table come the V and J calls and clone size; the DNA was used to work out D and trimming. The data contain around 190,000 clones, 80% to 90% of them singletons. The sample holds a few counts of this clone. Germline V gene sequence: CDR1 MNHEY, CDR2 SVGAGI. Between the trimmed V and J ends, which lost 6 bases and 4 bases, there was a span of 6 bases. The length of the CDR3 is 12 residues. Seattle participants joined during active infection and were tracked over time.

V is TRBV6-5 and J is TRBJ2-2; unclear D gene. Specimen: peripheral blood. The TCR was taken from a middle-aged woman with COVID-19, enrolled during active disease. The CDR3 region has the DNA TGTGCCAGCAGCCCCTCCACCGGGGAGCTGTTTTTT. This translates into CASSPSTGELFF.